This T cell receptor (delta chain) emerged from a study of gamma-delta chains in newborns, infants, children. TCRdb repeated clone calling on the reads with CATT. The sample lists approximately 1,200 delta-chain clones; 3.5% to 4.5% were seen once. This CDR3 is built from 17 residues. Trimming removed 1 base from V and 1 base from J, with 10 bases in between. CDR1 and CDR2 (germline): GEAIGNYY, EKD. By proportion, this clone is medium-sized. The V gene is TRDV2, the J gene TRDJ3, with D unclear. The clonotype was recovered from a child who was a newborn, infant or young child, either healthy, febrile or measles-vaccinated (not recorded which). Specimen: blood. The DNA of the CDR3 is TGTGCCTGTGACACTCGGTTGAGATCCTGGGACACCCGACAGATGTTTTTC. Its translation: CACDTRLRSWDTRQMFF.